This section outlines one T cell receptor (beta chain) sequence together with its context. This record belongs to a study of brain T cells in children with intractable seizures. The method was immunoSEQ multiplex PCR; TCRdb's version includes in-frame clones alone and lacks a portion of them. The sample consists of 75,000 to 80,000 clones, 85% to 95% of them appearing once. The sequenced cases were selected for having the highest brain T cell transcript signatures. Trimming cost V 7 bases and J 1 base, with 11 bases left between them. CDR1 is LNHDA and CDR2 is SQIVND in the germline V gene (reference sequence). The CDR3 covers 14 residues.

The source was peripheral blood, collected at surgery. The chain couples TRBV19 to TRBJ2-1; weak D call: TRBD2 (6 bases). The sequence derives from a boy younger than two with tuberous sclerosis and intractable seizures. The CDR3 sequence is CASIGSGSYNEQFF. The CDR3, as DNA: TGTGCCAGTATTGGCAGCGGGTCCTACAATGAGCAGTTCTTC. Looking up the rest from reference TRBV19 and TRBJ2-1 gives the full variable domain: DGGITQSPKYLFRKEGQNVTLSCEQNLNHDAMYWYRQDPGQGLRLIYYSQIVNDFQKGDIAEGYSVSREKKESFPLTVTSAQKNPTAFYLCASIGSGSYNEQFFGPGTRLTVL.